These 23 T cell receptor beta chains were sequenced from one sample in a study of T cells in Graves' hyperthyroidism and ophthalmopathy. Amplification of TCR beta CDR3 regions was performed using RNA transcripts as template. Initially, a first-round RT-PCR of the TCR CDR3 employed the HTBI primer set. TCRdb re-called the multiplex PCR reads through MiXCR, storing one row per CDR3 protein. The sample lists 280,000 or so distinct CDR3 sequences, over 12% occurring once. The sample taken for sequencing was blood. These receptors came from a woman aged 45-59 years with Graves' hyperthyroidism that later progressed to Graves' ophthalmopathy.

The chain has TRBV9 and TRBJ2-7; the match to TRBD2 covers 8 bases. With V trimmed by 3 bases and J by 4 bases, 12 bases remained unmatched. Germline CDR1 and CDR2: SGDLS and YYNGEE. This CDR3 contains 16 residues. The CDR3 reads CASSAPGLVAPYEQYF. The CDR3 region has the DNA TGTGCCAGCAGCGCACCGGGACTAGTGGCCCCATACGAGCAGTACTTC.

This clonotype was counted between two and nine times. This chain uses TRBV6-1 with TRBJ2-5; the match to TRBD1 covers 8 bases. Germline CDR1 MNHNS, CDR2 SASEGT. V lost 7 bases, J lost 7 bases, and 11 bases stayed unmatched. This CDR3 contains 14 residues. CDR3 loop: CASTRRQGAGTQYF. CDR3 bases: TGTGCCAGCACTCGAAGGCAGGGGGCCGGGACCCAGTACTTC.

This clonotype was detected many times. The CDR3 sequence: CNSFSRGTEAFF. The CDR3 DNA reads TGCAACTCTTTCTCGCGGGGCACTGAAGCTTTCTTT. The chain employs TRBV29-1 and TRBJ1-1; D is unclear. The CDR3 covers 12 residues. Per germline, CDR1 SQVTM and CDR2 ANQGSEA.

In the case of this clonotype: Given a much more abundant clone one base away, this may be a read error. The chain links TRBV6-2 or TRBV6-3 to TRBJ2-2, with D unclear. The CDR3 has 13 amino acids. The V gene's germline CDR1 is MNHEY and CDR2 SVGEGT. CDR3 DNA sequence: TGTGCCAGCAGTTCAGAGTACACCAGGGAGCTGTTTTTT. Protein sequence: CASSSEYTRELFF.

This clonotype was observed a handful of times. J is TRBJ1-3 and V is TRBV7-9, with D hard to call. The CDR3 is 15 residues long. V was shortened by 2 bases and J by 4 bases, with 12 bases between the two germline ends. Germline V CDR1 and CDR2: SEHNR, FQNEAQ (reference sequence). CDR3 DNA: TGTGCCAGCAGCTTAAGGAACACGGAGGGAAACACCATATATTTT. Protein: CASSLRNTEGNTIYF.

This clonotype was seen many times. The gene calls are TRBV27 and TRBJ1-2, with 8 nucleotides matching TRBD1. Germline assignment: CDR1 MNHEY and CDR2 SMNVEV (reference sequence). The CDR3 extends over 15 amino acids. Trimming at V came to 5 bases and at J to 4 bases, leaving 9 bases not matched to a gene. The CDR3 nucleotides read TGTGCCAGCAGTGCCCGACAGGGGACGGTCTATGGCTACACCTTC. Translating it yields CASSARQGTVYGYTF.

This clonotype appeared many times. The V call is TRBV7-9, the J call TRBJ2-3, with 9 bases matching TRBD1. Germline V CDR1 and CDR2: SEHNR, FQNEAQ (reference sequence). The length of the CDR3 is 15 residues. V dropped 6 bases and J dropped 6; count of bases not matched to a gene: 10. DNA of the CDR3: TGTGCCAGCAGAACCCCCCGGACAGGGGATGATACGCAGTATTTT. Translation gives CASRTPRTGDDTQYF.

The table lists this clonotype with a count of one. The CDR3 coding sequence is TGTGCCAGCAGAAAGTCTAGCTCCTATAATTCACCCCTCCACTTT. Its protein is CASRKSSSYNSPLHF. V usage is TRBV7-9 and J usage is TRBJ1-6; D not resolved. Trimming left V 6 bases short and J 0 bases short, with 9 bases between. This CDR3 comprises 15 residues. Germline values: CDR1 SEHNR, CDR2 FQNEAQ (reference sequence).

This clonotype occurred many times. The V and J genes are TRBV7-9 and TRBJ1-1; the D is unclear. The V end was cut by 5 bases, the J end by 7 bases, with 11 bases between. Germline CDR1 and CDR2: SEHNR and FQNEAQ (reference sequence). This CDR3 has 12 amino acids. The DNA of the CDR3 is TGTGCCAGCAGCACTAACCGAAATGAAGCTTTCTTT. It codes for CASSTNRNEAFF.

This clonotype was detected many times. The chain links TRBV20-1 to TRBJ2-5; D possibly matches TRBD1 or TRBD2 (5 bases each). Germline loops: CDR1 DFQATT, CDR2 SNEGSKA (reference sequence). The CDR3 contains 13 residues. Trimming took 2 bases from V and 3 from J, leaving 10 bases between them. CDR3 sequence: CSARSGLEETQYF. The CDR3, as DNA: TGCAGTGCTAGATCGGGGCTAGAAGAGACCCAGTACTTC.

In this sample, this clonotype turned up many times. The CDR3 here is CASSDLIRLYEQYF. CDR3 bases: TGTGCCAGCAGCGATCTGATACGGTTGTACGAGCAGTACTTC. V is TRBV9 and J is TRBJ2-7; no firm D call. From germline, CDR1 is SGDLS and CDR2 YYNGEE. CDR3 length: 14 residues. V dropped 3 bases and J dropped 4 bases, with 14 bases sitting between them.

In its sample, this clonotype was seen many times. The rearrangement joins TRBV7-2 to TRBJ2-3; no reliable D call. The V and J ends lost 2 bases and 2 bases respectively, with 8 bases between them. Per germline, CDR1 SGHTA and CDR2 FQGNSA. The CDR3 has 14 residues. The CDR3, as DNA: TGTGCCAGCAGCTTACTGAAATACACAGATACGCAGTATTTT. Translating it yields CASSLLKYTDTQYF.

This clonotype was detected many times. The rearrangement joins TRBV6-1 to TRBJ1-5; 9 bases fit TRBD1. Germline values: CDR1 MNHNS, CDR2 SASEGT. The junction had 2 bases not matched to a gene; V was cut back by 7 bases and J by 4 bases. The CDR3 extends over 13 amino acids. In DNA, the CDR3 is TGTGCCAGCATAGGGACAGGGAATCAGCCCCAGCATTTT. Translating it yields CASIGTGNQPQHF.

The table lists this clonotype with many counts. The chain uses TRBV24-1 and TRBJ2-3, with D tentatively TRBD2 (7 bases). The CDR3 has 15 amino acids. Germline V CDR1 and CDR2: KGHDR, SFDVKD. V lost 7 bases and J 1 base, leaving 14 bases between the germline ends. The DNA of the CDR3 is TGTGCCACCAGCGAAAGGGGGGGAGGCACAGATACGCAGTATTTT. Protein sequence: CATSERGGGTDTQYF.

This clonotype was observed at least ten times. The genes are TRBV3-1 and TRBJ2-1; 9 positions match TRBD1. This CDR3 contains 15 residues. Per the germline V gene, CDR1 is LGHDT and CDR2 is YNNKEL (reference sequence). V trimming: 6 bases; J trimming: 4 bases; junction bases outside the gene matches: 7. CDR3 sequence reads: CASSLPGQGYNEQFF. The DNA of the CDR3 is TGTGCCAGCAGTCTACCGGGACAGGGTTACAATGAGCAGTTCTTC.

This clonotype appeared many times. The V call is TRBV6-1, the J call TRBJ2-5; 8 positions agree with TRBD1. Germline lookup yields CDR1 MNHNS and CDR2 SASEGT. Germline trimming cut 4 bases from V and 7 bases from J; bases unmatched to any gene: 5. CDR3 length: 13 residues. CDR3 bases: TGTGCCAGCAGTGCGCTGACAGGGGCGACCCAGTACTTC. Translation: CASSALTGATQYF.

This clonotype came up many times. The rearrangement joins TRBV2 to TRBJ2-7; 7 nucleotides line up with TRBD2. The CDR3 sequence is 13 residues long. Looked up from germline, CDR1 is SNHLY and CDR2 is FYNNEI. The V segment lost 5 bases and the J segment 5 bases; nucleotides outside the gene matches: 6. CDR3 nucleotide sequence: TGTGCCAGCAGTAGGACTAGTCCCGACGAGCAGTACTTC. It yields the protein CASSRTSPDEQYF.

This clonotype was detected only a few times. The gene calls are TRBV20-1 and TRBJ2-7, with D possibly being TRBD1 (5 bases). V was shortened by 5 bases and J by 3 bases, with 14 bases between the two germline ends. CDR3 length: 13 residues. The germline V gene encodes CDR1 DFQATT and CDR2 SNEGSKA (reference sequence). Here the CDR3 DNA reads TGCAGTGCTCCGAGACAGAAGGGCTACGAGCAGTACTTC. Its translation: CSAPRQKGYEQYF.

This clonotype appeared many times. This sequence joins TRBV13 and TRBJ2-3, with D unresolved. V gave up 8 bases and J gave up 4 bases, with 16 bases separating them. The CDR3 has 14 residues. Germline assignment: CDR1 PRHDT and CDR2 FYEKMQ (reference sequence). CDR3 region: CASGAGLGADTQYF. For the CDR3, the DNA is TGTGCCAGCGGCGCTGGGTTGGGCGCAGATACGCAGTATTTT.

This clonotype was seen at least ten times. The chain recombines TRBV2 with TRBJ2-5; 11 bases align to TRBD1. In germline, CDR1 is SNHLY, CDR2 FYNNEI. This CDR3 region has 15 residues. V lost 7 bases, J lost 5 bases, and 9 bases stayed unmatched. The CDR3 loop is CASKEGQGVVETQYF. The CDR3 bases are TGTGCCAGCAAAGAGGGACAGGGGGTTGTCGAGACCCAGTACTTC. The whole variable domain, remainder taken from reference TRBV2 and TRBJ2-5, is EPEVTQTPSHQVTQMGQEVILRCVPISNHLYFYWYRQILGQKVEFLVSFYNNEISEKSEIFDDQFSVERPDGSNFTLKIRSTKLEDSAMYFCASKEGQGVVETQYFGPGTRLLVL.

The V gene is TRBV19, the J gene TRBJ1-1, with no clear D. Germline values: CDR1 LNHDA, CDR2 SQIVND (reference sequence). Trimming took 4 bases from V and 5 from J, leaving 17 bases between them. The CDR3 runs to 15 residues. CDR3 protein: CASSTTQLWGTEAFF. The CDR3 nucleotides read TGTGCCAGTAGTACGACACAGCTCTGGGGAACTGAAGCTTTCTTT.

Concerning this clonotype itself: This may stem from a read error, because a much larger clone lies one nucleotide away. V usage is TRBV6-1 and J usage is TRBJ1-1, with D maybe TRBD1 (6 bases). The CDR3 length is 15 residues. Germline V gives CDR1 MNHNS, CDR2 SASEGT. CDR3 residues: CACSETGLLNTEAFF. CDR3 nucleotides: TGTGCCTGCAGTGAAACAGGGCTCTTGAACACTGAAGCTTTCTTT.

Many counts were recorded for this clonotype. The V gene is TRBV20-1, the J gene TRBJ2-5; D is unclear. The CDR3 extends over 17 amino acids. V lost 0 bases, J lost 2 bases, and 19 bases lay in between. Germline V lookup: CDR1 DFQATT, CDR2 SNEGSKA (reference sequence). CDR3: CSARDFRSGREQETQYF. The CDR3 DNA is TGCAGTGCTAGAGATTTTCGAAGTGGAAGGGAACAAGAGACCCAGTACTTC.